This TCR beta chain was profiled in a study of cytomegalovirus exposure and HLA in healthy donors. This CDR3 region has 14 residues. Per germline, CDR1 LNHDA and CDR2 SQIVND (reference sequence). V was clipped by 0 bases and J by 5 bases, with 8 bases between them. Amplification used 60 Vbeta primers and 13 Jbeta primers. TCRdb's table, derived via immunoSEQ multiplex PCR, lists solely in-frame clones and lacks some. Of about 100,000 clones listed, 65% to 90% are singletons. V is TRBV19 and J is TRBJ1-5; the D gene is possibly TRBD1 (6 bases). The TCR originated in a woman in her sixties or seventies in good health and CMV-seropositive. Sequencing input: PBMCs. The chain's CDR3 is CASSIDPGDQPQHF. Written as DNA, the CDR3 is TGTGCCAGTAGTATAGATCCAGGGGATCAGCCCCAGCATTTT.